The 13 T cell receptor beta chains below all came from one sample that was sequenced in a study of blood T cell repertoires in COVID-19. Sequenced by immunoSEQ multiplex PCR; TCRdb stores in-frame clones only, minus some. Of roughly 160,000 clones detected, around 85% appear once; the ten largest clones hold roughly 8.1%. The sequenced sample was peripheral blood. The receptors come from a woman of 80 years or more with COVID-19, enrolled during active disease.

In DNA form, the CDR3 reads TGTGCCAGCAGCTTTGACAGGGGCGGGGAGACCCAGTACTTC. Translated, it gives CASSFDRGGETQYF. V usage is TRBV7-2 and J usage is TRBJ2-5; TRBD1 matches at 8 bases. The length of the CDR3 is 14 residues. With 3 bases clipped from V and 5 bases from J, the junction kept 5 bases outside the gene matches. The V gene's germline CDR1 is SGHTA and CDR2 FQGNSA.

The chain employs TRBV6-5 and TRBJ1-4; TRBD1 might be the D (5 bases). In germline, CDR1 is MNHEY, CDR2 SVGAGI. The CDR3 spans 11 residues. V was cut by 10 bases and J by 10 bases, with 13 bases left in between. The CDR3: CAKGWQGKLFF. CDR3 coding DNA: TGTGCCAAAGGGTGGCAGGGAAAACTGTTTTTT.

This chain joins TRBV29-1 and TRBJ1-2, with a possible D match to TRBD1 (6 bases). The V end lost 7 bases, the J end lost 1 base, and 19 bases lay between the germline ends. From germline, CDR1 is SQVTM and CDR2 ANQGSEA. This CDR3 comprises 15 residues. The CDR3 here is CSAHNRDTNNYGYTF. CDR3 sequence (DNA): TGCAGCGCCCACAACCGGGACACGAATAACTATGGCTACACCTTC.

This clone showed up just a few times. This chain connects TRBV7-2 to TRBJ2-3; 9 bases map to TRBD2. Losses at the gene ends were 5 bases for V and 4 bases for J; bases not matched to a gene: 4. Germline V gene sequence: CDR1 SGHTA, CDR2 FQGNSA. The CDR3 is 14 amino acids. The CDR3 DNA reads TGTGCCAGCAGCACGGGACTAGCCCCAGATACGCAGTATTTT. It codes for CASSTGLAPDTQYF.

The rearrangement links TRBV6-1 to TRBJ2-1; D perhaps matches TRBD1 (6 bases). The germline V and J ends were trimmed by 3 bases and 4 bases, with 16 bases remaining between them. This CDR3 has 16 residues. Germline values: CDR1 MNHNS, CDR2 SASEGT. CDR3 sequence (DNA): TGTGCCAGCAGTGATCCCGGGACAAATCCGTACAATGAGCAGTTCTTC. The encoded protein is CASSDPGTNPYNEQFF.

The chain joins TRBV28 to TRBJ1-2, with D possibly TRBD1 on 6 matching bases. The V and J ends lost 5 bases and 7 bases respectively, with 14 bases between them. The CDR3 totals 13 residues. The germline V gene encodes CDR1 MDHEN and CDR2 SYDVKM. The CDR3 reads CASSGRGIGGYTF. CDR3 DNA: TGTGCCAGCAGTGGGAGGGGGATCGGTGGCTACACCTTC.

The chain is built from TRBV7-9 and TRBJ1-4; perhaps TRBD1 as D (5 bases). V lost 4 bases to trimming and J lost 5 bases, with 5 bases between them. The CDR3 runs 12 residues. The germline CDR1 and CDR2 sequences are SEHNR and FQNEAQ (reference sequence). The CDR3 is CASSWTNEKLFF. DNA for the CDR3: TGTGCCAGCAGCTGGACAAATGAAAAACTGTTTTTT.

The rearrangement uses TRBV5-1 and TRBJ2-5; 7 positions agree with TRBD2. The CDR3 spans 16 residues. V dropped 0 bases and J dropped 2; count of bases not matched to a gene: 7. The V gene's germline CDR1 is SGHRS and CDR2 YFSETQ. The CDR3 coding sequence is TGCGCCAGCAGCTTGGTTATGACTAGCAAGCAAGAGACCCAGTACTTC. Its translation: CASSLVMTSKQETQYF.

CDR3 amino acids: CSVGRRGRRQETQYF. Written as DNA, the CDR3 is TGCAGCGTGGGGCGGAGGGGAAGGAGGCAAGAGACCCAGTACTTC. The V call is TRBV29-1, the J call TRBJ2-5; D is perhaps TRBD2 (6 bases). The CDR3 is made up of 15 amino acids. V shed 6 bases and J shed 2 bases, with 19 bases lying between them. Per germline, CDR1 SQVTM and CDR2 ANQGSEA.

The chain links TRBV27 to TRBJ1-6; D is unresolved. Germline-derived CDR1 and CDR2 are MNHEY and SMNVEV (reference sequence). V lost 2 bases and J lost 10, with 6 bases in between. This CDR3 is 12 amino acids long. Here the CDR3 DNA reads TGTGCCAGCAGTTTAGGCGGGTCACCCCTCCACTTT. It codes for CASSLGGSPLHF.

The gene calls are TRBV2 and TRBJ1-1; D perhaps matches TRBD1 (6 bases). CDR1 SNHLY and CDR2 FYNNEI come from the germline V gene. This CDR3 spans 15 amino acids. V was clipped by 6 bases and J by 6 bases, with 20 bases between them. CDR3 bases: TGTGCCAGCAGGAATCGGGGGGCGTTTATCGCTGAAGCTTTCTTT. Its protein product is CASRNRGAFIAEAFF.

The chain is built from TRBV18 and TRBJ1-1; D is possibly TRBD1 (6 bases). CDR1 is KGHSH and CDR2 is LQKENI in the germline V gene. CDR3 size: 15 residues. Trimming shortened V by 1 base and J by 1 base, and 10 bases separated the two germline ends. For the CDR3, the DNA is TGTGCCAGCTCACCACGGGACACCCGGAACACTGAAGCTTTCTTT. Translated: CASSPRDTRNTEAFF.

The chain is built from TRBV7-9 and TRBJ2-3; 7 bases align to TRBD1. The CDR3 consists of 14 residues. V dropped 4 bases and J dropped 2; count of bases not matched to a gene: 3. CDR1 is SEHNR, CDR2 FQNEAQ, per germline (reference sequence). CDR3 sequence (DNA): TGTGCCAGCAGCTGGACAGGTGTCACAGATACGCAGTATTTT. Its protein is CASSWTGVTDTQYF.